The present T cell receptor (beta chain) was sequenced within a study of shared clonotypes between healthy human individuals. Study at large: Per donor, three plates held CD4 naive cells, three held CD4 memory, two held CD8 naive and one held CD8 memory. Findings and caveats of the study: About 5% was the fraction of naive CD4 clonotypes found shared across a few donors.

Profiling relied on immunoSEQ multiplex PCR, and the TCRdb table lists in-frame clones only, not all of them. The data hold a few hundred thousand clones, with approximately 97% observed a single time. This clone was seen once. Antigen specificity is unknown. This clonotype was obtained from a woman under 40 in good health. The sequencing sample was made of naive CD4+ T cells sorted from blood. The subset is: CD45RA+ positively selected.

Written as DNA, the CDR3 is TGTGCCAGCAGTTTATTAGGACAGGGCCCTACTCCCTCTGGAAACACCATATATTTT. Amino acids: CASSLLGQGPTPSGNTIYF. V and J are TRBV28 and TRBJ1-3; 8 nucleotides align to TRBD1. The CDR3 is 19 amino acids. Germline V gene lookup returns CDR1 MDHEN and CDR2 SYDVKM. V dropped 1 base and J dropped 0; count of bases not matched to a gene: 11.